Following are 8 T cell receptor beta chains from one sample sequenced in a study of CD8 T cells in ankylosing spondylitis. TCRdb re-called the 5' RACE reads through MiXCR, storing one row per CDR3 protein. The repertoire includes roughly 440,000 distinct CDR3 sequences, approximately 17% of them detected once, and around 0.92% sits in the top ten. These TCRs are of unknown antigen specificity. Study outcomes and limitations: For ankylosing spondylitis blood, a TCR beta motif of roughly 8 highly homologous variants appeared characteristic.

Material for sequencing was blood, either unsorted or a sorted T cell fraction (not recorded which). These receptors all come from a male donor with ankylosing spondylitis.

Only a few counts were recorded for this clonotype. The chain uses TRBV20-1 and TRBJ2-4; 8 nucleotides agree with TRBD2. With V trimmed by 0 bases and J by 5 bases, 12 bases remained unmatched. The CDR3 extends over 17 amino acids. Germline CDR1 DFQATT, CDR2 SNEGSKA (reference sequence). CDR3: CSAREEVASGRQNIQYF. CDR3 DNA sequence: TGCAGTGCTAGAGAAGAGGTAGCTAGCGGGCGTCAAAACATTCAGTACTTC.

There are a few counts of this clonotype. V gene TRBV6-5 combines with J gene TRBJ2-1, with 14 bases that match TRBD2. This CDR3 has 18 amino acids. CDR1 MNHEY and CDR2 SVGAGI come from the germline V gene. Trimming at V came to 4 bases and at J to 0 bases, leaving 5 bases not matched to a gene. CDR3 DNA sequence: TGTGCCAGCAGTTCTCGGACTAGCGGGGGGAACTCCTACAATGAGCAGTTCTTC. Its translation is CASSSRTSGGNSYNEQFF.

This clonotype was counted a few times. The rearrangement joins TRBV4-1 to TRBJ2-2; 8 bases agree with TRBD1. The CDR3 consists of 15 residues. V lost 1 base to trimming and J lost 7 bases; unmatched junction nucleotides: 5. CDR1 is MGHRA and CDR2 is YSYEKL in the germline V gene. DNA for the CDR3: TGCGCCAGCAGCCAAGGGACAGGGTCGAACGGGGAGCTGTTTTTT. Its protein product is CASSQGTGSNGELFF.

This clonotype was observed a handful of times. The chain links TRBV20-1 to TRBJ1-1; 8 nucleotides line up with TRBD1. The CDR3 totals 14 residues. Germline V lookup: CDR1 DFQATT, CDR2 SNEGSKA (reference sequence). The V segment lost 3 bases and the J segment 0 bases; nucleotides outside the gene matches: 3. The CDR3 loop reads CSASPRGLNTEAFF. The CDR3 DNA is TGCAGTGCTAGCCCCAGGGGGCTGAACACTGAAGCTTTCTTT.

This sequence joins TRBV18 and TRBJ2-1, with 8 bases matching TRBD1. V shed 0 bases, J shed 6 bases, and the junction held 4 bases outside the gene matches. The CDR3 consists of 15 residues. From germline, CDR1 is KGHSH and CDR2 LQKENI. In nucleotides, the CDR3 is TGTGCCAGCTCACCACCGGGACAGGCTTTCAATGAGCAGTTCTTC. This gives the protein CASSPPGQAFNEQFF.

The V gene is TRBV6-1, the J gene TRBJ2-5, with 7 bases lining up with TRBD1. In germline, CDR1 is MNHNS, CDR2 SASEGT. CDR3 length equals 15 residues. V dropped 6 bases and J dropped 4; count of bases not matched to a gene: 11. The CDR3 bases are TGTGCCAGCAGCCTAGGACAGGCGCCTTCAGAGACCCAGTACTTC. Its protein is CASSLGQAPSETQYF.

This chain connects TRBV5-4 to TRBJ2-7, with TRBD1 matching over 10 bases. J lost 6 bases, V lost 3 bases, and 3 bases had no gene match. Germline V gene sequence: CDR1 SGHNT, CDR2 YYREEE (reference sequence). The CDR3 is 13 amino acids. CDR3 sequence reads: CASSWDRGPEQYF. The DNA of the CDR3 is TGTGCCAGCAGCTGGGACAGGGGACCCGAGCAGTACTTC.

The genes are TRBV4-2 and TRBJ2-3; D possibly corresponds to TRBD2 (6 bases). Germline V gives CDR1 LGHNA, CDR2 YNFKEQ. The CDR3 sequence is 15 residues long. V lost 3 bases and J 0 bases, leaving 10 bases between the germline ends. The CDR3 is CASSHAGPSTDTQYF. As DNA, the CDR3 is TGTGCCAGCAGCCACGCGGGACCTAGCACAGATACGCAGTATTTT.